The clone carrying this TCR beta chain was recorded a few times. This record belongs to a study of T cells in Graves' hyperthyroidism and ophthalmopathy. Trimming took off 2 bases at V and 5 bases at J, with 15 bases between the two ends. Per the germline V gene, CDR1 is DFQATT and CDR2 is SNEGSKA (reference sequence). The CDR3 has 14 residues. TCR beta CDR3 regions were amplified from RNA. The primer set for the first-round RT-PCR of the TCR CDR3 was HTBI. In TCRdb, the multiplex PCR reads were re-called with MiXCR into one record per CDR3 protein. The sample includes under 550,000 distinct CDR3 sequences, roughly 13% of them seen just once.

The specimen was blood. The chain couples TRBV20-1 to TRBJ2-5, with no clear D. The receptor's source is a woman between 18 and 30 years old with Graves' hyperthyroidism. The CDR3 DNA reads TGCAGTGCTAGATTAGGGTCCGGGTCGGAGACCCAGTACTTC. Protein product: CSARLGSGSETQYF.